In its sample, the clone carrying this T cell receptor (beta chain) was seen many times. Its antigen is unknown. TCRdb reanalysed the 5' RACE reads using MiXCR and keeps one entry per CDR3 protein. Of under 400,000 distinct CDR3 sequences in the sample, roughly 12% are singletons; the top ten hold around 8.4%. The V and J ends lost 2 bases and 1 base respectively, with 5 bases between them. This CDR3 is 13 amino acids long. Germline V CDR1 and CDR2: DFQATT, SNEGSKA (reference sequence). The source of the sample is a study of CD8 T cells in ankylosing spondylitis. Study-level findings and limits: Some motif variants had been reported before (in reactive arthritis synovial fluid and blood).

The rearrangement links TRBV20-1 to TRBJ2-2; D is unresolved. The clonotype comes from a female donor with ankylosing spondylitis or in good health (not recorded which). The sequenced sample was blood, either unsorted or a sorted T cell fraction (not recorded which). The CDR3 protein is CSARWMNTGELFF. CDR3 DNA sequence: TGCAGTGCTAGATGGATGAACACCGGGGAGCTGTTTTTT.